Following are 14 T cell receptor beta chains from one sample sequenced in a study of pediatric ulcerative colitis. The table came from immunoSEQ multiplex PCR; TCRdb's copy has only in-frame clones and leaves some out. The sample lists 60,000 to 75,000 clones, 77% occurring once. Source material: blood. All receptors derive from a boy younger than 18 with moderate ulcerative colitis.

The rearrangement links TRBV27 to TRBJ2-7; D call uncertain. The CDR3 is 14 amino acids. In germline, CDR1 is MNHEY, CDR2 SMNVEV (reference sequence). V dropped 4 bases and J dropped 5 bases, with 15 bases sitting between them. CDR3 nucleotides: TGTGCCAGCAGTTATAGGGAACCCCGAGACGAGCAGTACTTC. The encoded protein is CASSYREPRDEQYF.

The chain employs TRBV7-8 and TRBJ1-1; 8 bases align to TRBD1. V was pared by 4 bases and J by 5 bases, with 24 bases of the junction left unmatched. The germline V gene has CDR1 SGHVS and CDR2 FQNEAQ. The CDR3 loop spans 20 amino acids. CDR3 sequence reads: CASSSREREQGVETETEAFF. CDR3 in DNA: TGTGCCAGCAGCTCGAGGGAACGCGAACAGGGGGTTGAAACGGAGACTGAAGCTTTCTTT.

The V gene is TRBV20-1, the J gene TRBJ2-7; no firm D call. Germline values: CDR1 DFQATT, CDR2 SNEGSKA (reference sequence). The CDR3 has 11 amino acids. V lost 5 bases, J lost 2 bases, and 7 bases lay in between. Written as DNA, the CDR3 is TGCAGTGCTCCCGTACCCTACGAGCAGTACTTC. Translation gives CSAPVPYEQYF.

This chain connects TRBV4-1 to TRBJ1-5; D unresolved. Between the trimmed V and J ends, which lost 4 bases and 0 bases, there was a span of 10 bases. This CDR3 is built from 15 residues. Germline CDR1 reads MGHRA; CDR2 reads YSYEKL. The CDR3 bases are TGCGCCAGCAGCCCGGACCTTAATAGCAATCAGCCCCAGCATTTT. It specifies CASSPDLNSNQPQHF.

This clone was seen only a few times. The chain employs TRBV5-5 and TRBJ1-2, with D unresolved. The CDR3 spans 13 residues. Germline CDR1 is SGHKS and CDR2 is YYEKEE (reference sequence). The V end was cut by 2 bases, the J end by 0 bases, with 5 bases between. The CDR3: CASSFEANYGYTF. CDR3 in DNA: TGTGCCAGCAGCTTCGAGGCTAACTATGGCTACACCTTC.

The V gene is TRBV10-2, the J gene TRBJ2-1; D remains unclear. V dropped 7 bases and J dropped 1 base, with 14 bases sitting between them. The CDR3 runs to 15 residues. Germline CDR1 and CDR2: WSHSY and SAAADI. Here the CDR3 DNA reads TGCGCCAGCACCCAGCGACGAACGTCCTACAATGAGCAGTTCTTC. The encoded protein is CASTQRRTSYNEQFF.

The chain combines TRBV4-2 with TRBJ2-1, with D possibly TRBD2 on 7 matching bases. Trimming removed 3 bases from V and 0 bases from J, with 12 bases in between. In germline, CDR1 is LGHNA, CDR2 YNFKEQ. The CDR3 covers 16 residues. The CDR3 DNA reads as TGTGCCAGCAGCCAGAGGGGGGGCAACTCCTACAATGAGCAGTTCTTC. Its protein is CASSQRGGNSYNEQFF.

This clone was observed a single time. The chain couples TRBV6-5 to TRBJ1-3; no firm D call. CDR3 size: 15 residues. Germline assignment: CDR1 MNHEY and CDR2 SVGAGI. The V and J ends lost 6 bases and 0 bases respectively, with 12 bases between them. The CDR3, as DNA: TGTGCCAGCAGCCGGACGGTCAACTCTGGAAACACCATATATTTT. Translation gives CASSRTVNSGNTIYF.

The chain is built from TRBV6-1 and TRBJ1-5, with 10 bases that match TRBD1. CDR1 and CDR2 from the germline V gene are MNHNS and SASEGT. The V and J ends lost 6 bases and 0 bases, in that order; junction bases with no gene match: 2. The CDR3 is 15 residues long. The CDR3 is CASSRDRGSNQPQHF. The CDR3, as DNA: TGTGCCAGCAGCCGGGACAGGGGTAGCAATCAGCCCCAGCATTTT.

The chain has TRBV30 and TRBJ2-7; TRBD2 agrees at 7 bases. CDR1 and CDR2 (germline): GTSNPN, SVGIG (reference sequence). The CDR3 sequence is 12 residues long. The J segment lost 1 base and the V segment lost 7 bases, leaving 4 bases of the junction unmatched. CDR3 region: CASQRGSYEQYF. The CDR3 nucleotides read TGTGCCTCGCAGCGGGGATCCTACGAGCAGTACTTC.

This clone was observed a few times. The chain carries TRBV7-9 and TRBJ1-5; no definite D call. The CDR3 spans 14 residues. V was cut by 4 bases and J by 0 bases, with 7 bases left in between. CDR1 is SEHNR and CDR2 is FQNEAQ in the germline V gene (reference sequence). CDR3 sequence (DNA): TGTGCCAGCAGCTCCCCAGATAGCAATCAGCCCCAGCATTTT. Residues: CASSSPDSNQPQHF.

The chain joins TRBV15 to TRBJ1-1; no clear D. Deletions cut 3 bases from V and 5 bases from J, with 13 bases between. CDR1 and CDR2 (germline): LNHNV, YYDKDF (reference sequence). CDR3 size: 14 residues. CDR3 sequence: CATSRVRLGTEAFF. For the CDR3, the DNA is TGTGCCACCAGCAGGGTCAGGTTAGGTACTGAAGCTTTCTTT.

The V call is TRBV10-2, the J call TRBJ1-2; weak D call: TRBD1 (6 bases). This CDR3 comprises 14 residues. CDR1 is WSHSY and CDR2 is SAAADI in the germline V gene. With 0 bases removed from V and 2 bases from J, the gap between germline ends came to 7 bases. The CDR3 DNA is TGCGCCAGCAGTGAGTCTGGGACAAACTATGGCTACACCTTC. Protein product: CASSESGTNYGYTF.

DNA of the CDR3: TGTGCCAGCAGCTTGTTCCAGGGGGTGAAGTACGAGCAGTACTTC. It encodes CASSLFQGVKYEQYF. The V call is TRBV5-6, the J call TRBJ2-7, with 7 bases lining up with TRBD1. V trimming: 1 base; J trimming: 4 bases; junction bases outside the gene matches: 8. The CDR3 runs 15 residues. CDR1 is SGHDT and CDR2 is YYEEEE in the germline V gene. The full variable domain, rest sourced from reference TRBV5-6 and TRBJ2-7, is DAGVTQSPTHLIKTRGQQVTLRCSPKSGHDTVSWYQQALGQGPQFIFQYYEEEERQRGNFPDRFSGHQFPNYSSELNVNALLLGDSALYLCASSLFQGVKYEQYFGPGTRLTVT.